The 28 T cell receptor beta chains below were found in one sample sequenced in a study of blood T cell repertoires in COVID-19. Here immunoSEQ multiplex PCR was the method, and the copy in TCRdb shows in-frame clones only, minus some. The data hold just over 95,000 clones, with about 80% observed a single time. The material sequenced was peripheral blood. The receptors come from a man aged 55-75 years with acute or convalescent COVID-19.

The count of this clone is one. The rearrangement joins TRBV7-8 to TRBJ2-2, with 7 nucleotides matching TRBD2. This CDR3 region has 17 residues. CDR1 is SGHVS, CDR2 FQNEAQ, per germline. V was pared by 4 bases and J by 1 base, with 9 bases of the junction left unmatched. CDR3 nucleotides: TGTGCCAGCAGCTCTAAAGGGGCTAGCGGGAACACCGGGGAGCTGTTTTTT. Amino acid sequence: CASSSKGASGNTGELFF.

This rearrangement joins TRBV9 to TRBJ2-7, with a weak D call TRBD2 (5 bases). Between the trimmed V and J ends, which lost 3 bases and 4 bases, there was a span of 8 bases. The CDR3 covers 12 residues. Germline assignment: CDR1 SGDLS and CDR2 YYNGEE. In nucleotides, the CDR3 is TGTGCCAGCAGCGACGGGAAGTACGAGCAGTACTTC. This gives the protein CASSDGKYEQYF.

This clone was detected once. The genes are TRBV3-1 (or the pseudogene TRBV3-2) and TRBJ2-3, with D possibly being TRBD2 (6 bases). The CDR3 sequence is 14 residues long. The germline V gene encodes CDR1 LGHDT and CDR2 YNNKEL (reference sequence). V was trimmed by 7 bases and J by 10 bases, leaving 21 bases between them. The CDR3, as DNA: TGTGCCAGCACCGCGCGCGGGGAGCGGGCGGCGCAGTATTTT. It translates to CASTARGERAAQYF.

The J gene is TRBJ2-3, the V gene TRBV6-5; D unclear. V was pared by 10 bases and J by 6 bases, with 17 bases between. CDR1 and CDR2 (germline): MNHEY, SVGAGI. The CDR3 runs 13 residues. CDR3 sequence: CATLPQNPDTQYF. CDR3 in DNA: TGTGCCACCCTACCCCAAAATCCGGATACGCAGTATTTT.

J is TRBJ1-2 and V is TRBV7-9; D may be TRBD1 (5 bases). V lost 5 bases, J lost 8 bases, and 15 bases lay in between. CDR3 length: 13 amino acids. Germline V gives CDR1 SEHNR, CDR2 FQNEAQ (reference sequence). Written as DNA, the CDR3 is TGTGCCAGCAGCGACTTTGACAGTGGAGGCTACACCTTC. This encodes CASSDFDSGGYTF.

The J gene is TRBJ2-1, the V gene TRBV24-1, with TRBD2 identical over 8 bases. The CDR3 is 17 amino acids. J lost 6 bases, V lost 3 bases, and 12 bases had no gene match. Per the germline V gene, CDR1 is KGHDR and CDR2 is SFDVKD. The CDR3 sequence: CATSDANLAGGLNEQFF. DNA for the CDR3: TGTGCCACCAGTGATGCGAATCTTGCGGGAGGCCTCAATGAGCAGTTCTTC.

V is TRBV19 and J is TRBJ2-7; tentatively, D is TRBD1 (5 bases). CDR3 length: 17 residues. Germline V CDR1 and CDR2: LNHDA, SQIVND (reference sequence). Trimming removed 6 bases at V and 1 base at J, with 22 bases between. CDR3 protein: CASSPDLPLSGSYEQYV. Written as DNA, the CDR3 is TGTGCCAGTAGCCCCGATTTACCTCTCTCAGGGTCCTACGAGCAGTACGTC.

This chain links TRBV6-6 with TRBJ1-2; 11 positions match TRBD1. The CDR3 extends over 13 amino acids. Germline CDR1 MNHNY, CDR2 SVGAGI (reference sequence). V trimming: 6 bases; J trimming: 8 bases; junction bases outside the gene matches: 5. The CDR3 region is CASSQDRGHGYTF. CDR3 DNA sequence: TGTGCCAGCAGCCAGGACAGGGGGCACGGCTACACCTTC.

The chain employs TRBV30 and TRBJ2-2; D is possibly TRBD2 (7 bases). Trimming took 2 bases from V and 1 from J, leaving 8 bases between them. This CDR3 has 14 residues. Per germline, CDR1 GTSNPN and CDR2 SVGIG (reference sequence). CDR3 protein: CAWSRGGNTGELFF. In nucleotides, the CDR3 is TGTGCCTGGAGTAGGGGGGGGAACACCGGGGAGCTGTTTTTT.

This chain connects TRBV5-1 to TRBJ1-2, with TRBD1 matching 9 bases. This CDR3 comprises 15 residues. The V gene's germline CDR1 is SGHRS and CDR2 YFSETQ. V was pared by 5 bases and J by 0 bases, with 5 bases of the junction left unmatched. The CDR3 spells CASRPRTGANYGYTF. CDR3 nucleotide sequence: TGCGCCAGCAGACCCCGGACAGGGGCTAACTATGGCTACACCTTC.

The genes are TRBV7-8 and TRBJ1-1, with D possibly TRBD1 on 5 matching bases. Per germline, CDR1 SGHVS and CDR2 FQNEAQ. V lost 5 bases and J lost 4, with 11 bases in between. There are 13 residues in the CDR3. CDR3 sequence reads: CASSPQGGTEAFF. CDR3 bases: TGTGCCAGCAGCCCTCAGGGCGGCACTGAAGCTTTCTTT. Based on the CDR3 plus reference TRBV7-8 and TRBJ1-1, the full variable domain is GAGVSQSPRYKVAKRGQDVALRCDPISGHVSLFWYQQALGQGPEFLTYFQNEAQLDKSGLPSDRFFAERPEGSVSTLKIQRTQQEDSAVYLCASSPQGGTEAFFGQGTRLTVV.

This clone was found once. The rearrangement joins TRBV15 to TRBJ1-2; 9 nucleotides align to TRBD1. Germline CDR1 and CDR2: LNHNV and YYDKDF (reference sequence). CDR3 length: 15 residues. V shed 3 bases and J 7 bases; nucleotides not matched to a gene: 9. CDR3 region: CATSRKQGASGGYTF. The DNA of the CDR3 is TGTGCCACCAGCAGGAAACAGGGGGCATCTGGTGGCTACACCTTC.

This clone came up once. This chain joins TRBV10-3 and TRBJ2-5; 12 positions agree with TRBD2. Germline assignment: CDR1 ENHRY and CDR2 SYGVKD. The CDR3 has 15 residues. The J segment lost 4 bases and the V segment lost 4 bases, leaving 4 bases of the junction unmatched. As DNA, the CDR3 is TGTGCCATCAGTGGACTAGCGGGGGAGGGAGAGACCCAGTACTTC. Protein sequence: CAISGLAGEGETQYF.

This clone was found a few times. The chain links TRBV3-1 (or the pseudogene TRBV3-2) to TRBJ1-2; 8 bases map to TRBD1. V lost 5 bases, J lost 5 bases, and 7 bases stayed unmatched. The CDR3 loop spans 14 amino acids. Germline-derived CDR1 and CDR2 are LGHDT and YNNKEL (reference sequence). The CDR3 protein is CASSTDRVRYGYTF. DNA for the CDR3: TGTGCCAGCAGCACGGACAGGGTCAGATATGGCTACACCTTC.

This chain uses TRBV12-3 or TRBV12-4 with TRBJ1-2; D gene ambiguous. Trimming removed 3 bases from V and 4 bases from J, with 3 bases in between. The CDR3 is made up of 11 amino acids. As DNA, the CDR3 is TGTGCCAGCAGTTTTAGCTATGGCTACACCTTC. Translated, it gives CASSFSYGYTF.

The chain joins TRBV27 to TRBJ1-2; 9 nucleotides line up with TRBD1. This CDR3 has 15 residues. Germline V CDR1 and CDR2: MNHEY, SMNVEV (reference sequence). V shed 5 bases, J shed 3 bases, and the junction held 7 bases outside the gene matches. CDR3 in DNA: TGTGCCAGCAGTCGTGGAACAGGGGGCGACTATGGCTACACCTTC. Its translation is CASSRGTGGDYGYTF.

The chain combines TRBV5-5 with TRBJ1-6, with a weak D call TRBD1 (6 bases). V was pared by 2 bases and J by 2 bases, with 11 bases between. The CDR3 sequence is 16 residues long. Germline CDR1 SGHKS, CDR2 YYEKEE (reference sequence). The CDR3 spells CASSFRGITYNSPLHF. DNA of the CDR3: TGTGCCAGCAGCTTCAGGGGCATTACCTATAATTCACCCCTCCACTTT.

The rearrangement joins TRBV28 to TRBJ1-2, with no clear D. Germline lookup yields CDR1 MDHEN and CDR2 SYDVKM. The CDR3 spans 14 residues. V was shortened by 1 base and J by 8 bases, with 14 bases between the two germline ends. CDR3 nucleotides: TGTGCCAGCAGTTTATCGGTCAGCGCGGGAGGCTACACCTTC. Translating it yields CASSLSVSAGGYTF.

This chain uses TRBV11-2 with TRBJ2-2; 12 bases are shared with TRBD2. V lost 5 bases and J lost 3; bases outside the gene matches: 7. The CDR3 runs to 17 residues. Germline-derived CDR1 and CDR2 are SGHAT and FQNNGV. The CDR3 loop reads CASSPRTSGEYTGELFF. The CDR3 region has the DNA TGTGCCAGCAGCCCCCGGACTAGCGGGGAGTACACCGGGGAGCTGTTTTTT.

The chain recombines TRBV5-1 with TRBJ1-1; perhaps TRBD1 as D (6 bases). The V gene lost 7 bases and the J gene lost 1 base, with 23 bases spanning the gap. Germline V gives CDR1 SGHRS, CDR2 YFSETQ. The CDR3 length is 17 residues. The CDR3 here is CASFLGTSGQSNTEAFF. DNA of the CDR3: TGCGCCAGCTTCCTCGGCACTAGCGGACAGTCGAACACTGAAGCTTTCTTT.

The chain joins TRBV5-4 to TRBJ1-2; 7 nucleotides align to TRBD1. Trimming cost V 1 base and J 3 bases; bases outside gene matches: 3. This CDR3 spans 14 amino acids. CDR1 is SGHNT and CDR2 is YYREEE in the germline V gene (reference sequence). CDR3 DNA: TGTGCCAGCAGCTTGATGACAGGGTACTATGGCTACACCTTC. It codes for CASSLMTGYYGYTF.

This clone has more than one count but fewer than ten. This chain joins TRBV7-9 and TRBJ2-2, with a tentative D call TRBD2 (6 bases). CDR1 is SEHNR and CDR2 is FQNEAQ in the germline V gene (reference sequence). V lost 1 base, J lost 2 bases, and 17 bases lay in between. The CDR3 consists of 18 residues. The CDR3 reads CASSLESEGGGNTGELFF. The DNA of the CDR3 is TGTGCCAGCAGCTTAGAATCTGAGGGAGGAGGCAACACCGGGGAGCTGTTTTTT.

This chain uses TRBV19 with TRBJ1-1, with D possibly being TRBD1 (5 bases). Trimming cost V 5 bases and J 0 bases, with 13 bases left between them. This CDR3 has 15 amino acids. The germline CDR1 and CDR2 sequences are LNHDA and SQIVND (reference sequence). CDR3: CASSLRTHMNTEAFF. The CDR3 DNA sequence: TGTGCCAGTAGTCTCCGGACACACATGAACACTGAAGCTTTCTTT.

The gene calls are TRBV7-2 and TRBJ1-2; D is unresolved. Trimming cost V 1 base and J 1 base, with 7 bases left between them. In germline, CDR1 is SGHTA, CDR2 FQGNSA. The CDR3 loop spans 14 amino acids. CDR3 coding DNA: TGTGCCAGCAGCTTAGACAGCTATAACTATGGCTACACCTTC. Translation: CASSLDSYNYGYTF.

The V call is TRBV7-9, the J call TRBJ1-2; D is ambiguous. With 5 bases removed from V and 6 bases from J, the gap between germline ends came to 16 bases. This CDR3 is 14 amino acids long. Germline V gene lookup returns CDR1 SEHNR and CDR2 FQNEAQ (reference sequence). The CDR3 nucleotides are TGTGCCAGCAGCAACGTTGGGGAGCAAGATGGCTACACCTTC. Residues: CASSNVGEQDGYTF. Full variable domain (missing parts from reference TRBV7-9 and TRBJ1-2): DTGVSQNPRHKITKRGQNVTFRCDPISEHNRLYWYRQTLGQGPEFLTYFQNEAQLEKSRLLSDRFSAERPKGSFSTLEIQRTEQGDSAMYLCASSNVGEQDGYTFGSGTRLTVV.

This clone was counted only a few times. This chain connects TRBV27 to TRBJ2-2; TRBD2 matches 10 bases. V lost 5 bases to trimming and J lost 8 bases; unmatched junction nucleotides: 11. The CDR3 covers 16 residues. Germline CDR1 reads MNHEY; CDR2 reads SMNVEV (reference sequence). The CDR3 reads CASSPGSGRAEGELFF. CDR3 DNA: TGTGCCAGCAGTCCGGGAAGCGGGAGGGCAGAAGGGGAGCTGTTTTTT.

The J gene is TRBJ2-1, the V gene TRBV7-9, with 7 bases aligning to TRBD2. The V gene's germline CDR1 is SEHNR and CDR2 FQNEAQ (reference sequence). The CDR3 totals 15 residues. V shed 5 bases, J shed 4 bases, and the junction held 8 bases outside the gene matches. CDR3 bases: TGTGCCAGCAGCACTCCGGGGGGTGGGTACAATGAGCAGTTCTTC. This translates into CASSTPGGGYNEQFF.

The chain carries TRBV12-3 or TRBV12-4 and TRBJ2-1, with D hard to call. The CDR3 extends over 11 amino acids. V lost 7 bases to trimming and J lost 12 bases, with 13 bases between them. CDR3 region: CASTTERRQFF. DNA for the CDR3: TGTGCCAGCACCACCGAGAGAAGGCAGTTCTTC.